Reported below is one TCR beta chain. Method: immunoSEQ multiplex PCR; TCRdb's copy keeps in-frame clones and lacks some. Counted here are more than 80,000 clones, more than 85% occurring once; the ten biggest clones make up under 3.5%. This entry belongs to a study of T cell responses to AZD1222 COVID-19 vaccine. Germline V gives CDR1 SGHVS, CDR2 FQNEAQ. The CDR3 has 17 amino acids. V was pared by 4 bases and J by 6 bases, with 16 bases of the junction left unmatched. The V gene is TRBV7-8, the J gene TRBJ1-2; TRBD1 aligns across 8 bases. The receptor was isolated from an adult who received the AZD1222 COVID-19 vaccine. The sequences come from peripheral blood, collected 28 days after the second AZD1222 dose. CDR3 coding DNA: TGTGCCAGCAGCTCTCGTTCCGCGACAGGGGTCACCCATGGCTACACCTTC. Translating it yields CASSSRSATGVTHGYTF.